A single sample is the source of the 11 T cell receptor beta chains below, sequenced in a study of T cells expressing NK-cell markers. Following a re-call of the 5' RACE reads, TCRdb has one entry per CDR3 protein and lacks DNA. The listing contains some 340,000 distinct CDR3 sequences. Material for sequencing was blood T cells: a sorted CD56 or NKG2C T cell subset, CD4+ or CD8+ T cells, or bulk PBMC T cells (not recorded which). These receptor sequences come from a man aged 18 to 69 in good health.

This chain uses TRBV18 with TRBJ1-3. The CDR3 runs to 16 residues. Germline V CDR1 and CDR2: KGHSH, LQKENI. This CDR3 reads CASSPRRGSSGNTIYF.

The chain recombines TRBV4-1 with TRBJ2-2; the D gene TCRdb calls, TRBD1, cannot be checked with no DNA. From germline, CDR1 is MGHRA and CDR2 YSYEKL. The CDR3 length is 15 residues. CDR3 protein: CASRVGGVNTGELFF.

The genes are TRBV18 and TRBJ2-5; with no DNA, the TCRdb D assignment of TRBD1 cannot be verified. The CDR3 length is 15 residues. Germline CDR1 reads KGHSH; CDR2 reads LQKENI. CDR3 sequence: CASSAIQGTGETQYF.

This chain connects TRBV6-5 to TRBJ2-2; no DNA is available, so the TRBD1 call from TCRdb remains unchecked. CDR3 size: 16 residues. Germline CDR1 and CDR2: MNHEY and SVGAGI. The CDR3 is CASSYSPPRGAGELFF.

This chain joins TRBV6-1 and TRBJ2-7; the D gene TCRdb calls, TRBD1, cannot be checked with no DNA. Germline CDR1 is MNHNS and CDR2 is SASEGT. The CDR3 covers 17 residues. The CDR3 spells CASISGGSPEGVYEQYF.

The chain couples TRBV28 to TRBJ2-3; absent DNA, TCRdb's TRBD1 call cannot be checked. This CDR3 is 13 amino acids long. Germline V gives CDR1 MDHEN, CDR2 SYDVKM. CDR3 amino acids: CASRSPKTDTQYF.

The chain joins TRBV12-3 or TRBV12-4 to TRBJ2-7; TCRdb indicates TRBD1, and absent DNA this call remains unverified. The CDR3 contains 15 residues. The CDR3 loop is CASSSRTKGSYEQYF.

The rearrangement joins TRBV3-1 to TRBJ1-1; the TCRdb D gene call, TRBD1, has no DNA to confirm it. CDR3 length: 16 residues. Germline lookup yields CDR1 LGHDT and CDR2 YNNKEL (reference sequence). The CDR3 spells CASSPGTGRMNTEAFF.

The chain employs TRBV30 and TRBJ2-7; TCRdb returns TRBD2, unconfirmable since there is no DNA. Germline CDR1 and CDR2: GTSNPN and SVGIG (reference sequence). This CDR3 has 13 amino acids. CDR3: CAWSLSGAYEQYF.

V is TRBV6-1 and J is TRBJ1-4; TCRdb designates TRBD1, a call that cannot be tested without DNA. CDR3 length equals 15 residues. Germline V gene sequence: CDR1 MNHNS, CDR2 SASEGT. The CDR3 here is CASSERWDPRGKLFF.

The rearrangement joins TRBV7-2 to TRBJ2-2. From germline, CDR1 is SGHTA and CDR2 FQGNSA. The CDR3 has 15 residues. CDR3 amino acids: CASSRSLVRIGELFF.